This T cell receptor (beta chain) was observed in a study of T-cell reconstitution after alpha-beta-depleted transplantation in children. This clonotype turned up a few times. Its target is not known. Study-level points and caveats: A year had passed since transplant, and T-cell counts and diversity by then came mostly from newly produced T cells. Surviving recipient T cells and thymic progenitors accounted for the high day-60 TCRbeta diversity observed in some patients. Expanded clones from the graft, numbering several hundred, reportedly supplied alpha-beta T cells about two months after transplant.

The authors prepared the TCRbeta library with unique molecular identifiers. MiXCR was run by TCRdb on the PCR reads, yielding one entry per CDR3 protein. The top ten clones hold roughly 7% of a sample with around 300,000 distinct CDR3 sequences, about 9.5% of them seen once. The V end was cut by 3 bases, the J end by 3 bases, with 10 bases between. The germline gives CDR1 SGHTA, CDR2 FQGNSA. The CDR3 has 14 residues. The clonotype originates from a boy in the first two years of life with acute myeloid leukemia, due to receive a stem cell transplant. The input for sequencing was PBMCs, taken before TCRalphabeta/CD19-depleted stem cell transplant. This chain uses TRBV7-2 with TRBJ2-3; perhaps TRBD2 as D (6 bases). The CDR3 DNA is TGTGCCAGCAGCTTGGTAGGGACTACAGATACGCAGTATTTT. This gives the protein CASSLVGTTDTQYF.